The present TCR beta chain was sequenced within a study of cytomegalovirus exposure and HLA in healthy donors. Study-wide results and limits: It was in a later analysis that TCR association rates were seen to vary by HLA locus, highest for DRB1 and lowest for HLA-C.

Worth noting for this clone: Its antigen remains unknown.

The PCR used 60 Vbeta and 13 Jbeta primers. Sequencing was performed with immunoSEQ multiplex PCR; in TCRdb, only in-frame clones are kept and a portion is missing. The sample shows approximately 100,000 clones, around 86% of them seen only once. Germline V lookup: CDR1 MDHEN, CDR2 SYDVKM. Germline trimming cut 10 bases from V and 2 bases from J; bases unmatched to any gene: 2. The CDR3 is 14 amino acids. Sequenced material: PBMCs. The chain is built from TRBV28 and TRBJ2-1; 13 bases line up with TRBD2. This sequence was found in a woman under 40 in good health and CMV-seronegative. The CDR3 here is CATLAGGAYNEQFF. In nucleotides, the CDR3 is TGTGCCACACTAGCGGGAGGGGCCTACAATGAGCAGTTCTTC.